Listed below are T cell receptor beta chains from one sample, sequenced in a study of blood T cell repertoires in COVID-19. Sequencing used immunoSEQ multiplex PCR; TCRdb keeps in-frame clones, though not all of them. Among about 130,000 clones listed, more than 75% were seen once. The sequenced sample consisted of peripheral blood. The origin of the receptors is a man over 45 with active COVID-19. The CDR3 runs from the conserved cysteine through the conserved F or W. Clone size is shown for a subset of rows, as once, few, many or a class of expanded clone.

CDR3 protein: CASSLGPAGNNSPLHF; J gene: TRBJ1-6; clone size: -; V gene: TRBV7-9
CDR3 protein: CASSLAGGPRETQYF; J gene: TRBJ2-5; clone size: -; V gene: TRBV7-3
CDR3 protein: CASSAVAGDYNEQFF; J gene: TRBJ2-1; clone size: -; V gene: TRBV9
CDR3 protein: CASSSSYGSGNTIYF; J gene: TRBJ1-3; clone size: -; V gene: TRBV3-1/TRBV3-2
CDR3 protein: CSAGGEETQYF; J gene: TRBJ2-5; clone size: -; V gene: TRBV20-1
CDR3 protein: CASSLAAGESYTF; J gene: TRBJ1-2; clone size: -; V gene: TRBV5-1
CDR3 protein: CASSPQGPNTEAFF; J gene: TRBJ1-1; clone size: -; V gene: TRBV18
CDR3 protein: CATSDPKGGGVYGYTF; J gene: TRBJ1-2; clone size: -; V gene: TRBV24-1
CDR3 protein: CAISDTKVTDRTLHF; J gene: TRBJ1-6; clone size: -; V gene: TRBV10-3
CDR3 protein: CASSLQGAREKLFF; J gene: TRBJ1-4; clone size: -; V gene: TRBV5-4
CDR3 protein: CASSVPPRQGGMNTEAFF; J gene: TRBJ1-1; clone size: -; V gene: TRBV6-1
CDR3 protein: CASSPGGQGYETQYF; J gene: TRBJ2-5; clone size: -; V gene: TRBV7-2
CDR3 protein: CASSLGDSTYNEQFF; J gene: TRBJ2-1; clone size: -; V gene: TRBV3-1/TRBV3-2
CDR3 protein: CASRIHTGENSPLHF; J gene: TRBJ1-6; clone size: -; V gene: TRBV19
CDR3 protein: CASNPSGGTDTQYF; J gene: TRBJ2-3; clone size: -; V gene: TRBV11-2
CDR3 protein: CASSRGGHYGYTF; J gene: TRBJ1-2; clone size: once; V gene: TRBV6-5
CDR3 protein: CSVEEGNREYGYTF; J gene: TRBJ1-2; clone size: -; V gene: TRBV29-1
CDR3 protein: CASAKGLSTDTQYF; J gene: TRBJ2-3; clone size: -; V gene: TRBV6-5
CDR3 protein: CASSLRLDRATDTQYF; J gene: TRBJ2-3; clone size: -; V gene: TRBV5-5
CDR3 protein: CATSRGTSASNEQFF; J gene: TRBJ2-1; clone size: -; V gene: TRBV15
CDR3 protein: CASSLGAANTGELFF; J gene: TRBJ2-2; clone size: -; V gene: TRBV7-2
CDR3 protein: CASSEWGGTHEKLFF; J gene: TRBJ1-4; clone size: few; V gene: TRBV2
CDR3 protein: CASSLEGQGSGYTF; J gene: TRBJ1-2; clone size: -; V gene: TRBV7-9
CDR3 protein: CASSESGNYGYTF; J gene: TRBJ1-2; clone size: -; V gene: TRBV2
CDR3 protein: CASTVTGMYPGELFF; J gene: TRBJ2-2; clone size: -; V gene: TRBV19
CDR3 protein: CASSPRSTGEQYF; J gene: TRBJ2-7; clone size: few; V gene: TRBV2
CDR3 protein: CASSLSTSGYNEQFF; J gene: TRBJ2-1; clone size: -; V gene: TRBV7-2
CDR3 protein: CASSSDRITDTQYF; J gene: TRBJ2-3; clone size: -; V gene: TRBV5-1
CDR3 protein: CASAGSSYEQYF; J gene: TRBJ2-7; clone size: -; V gene: TRBV12-5
CDR3 protein: CASSYSGGNTEAFF; J gene: TRBJ1-1; clone size: -; V gene: TRBV5-5
CDR3 protein: CASSLDRTGELFF; J gene: TRBJ2-2; clone size: -; V gene: TRBV5-1
CDR3 protein: CASSVTLAGGINEQFF; J gene: TRBJ2-1; clone size: few; V gene: TRBV9
CDR3 protein: CASASAPSSGNTIYF; J gene: TRBJ1-3; clone size: -; V gene: TRBV19
CDR3 protein: CASSLVGGEGNSYGYTF; J gene: TRBJ1-2; clone size: -; V gene: TRBV5-6
CDR3 protein: CASSLAETDNQPQHF; J gene: TRBJ1-5; clone size: -; V gene: TRBV7-9
CDR3 protein: CDGGQREGSDTQYF; J gene: TRBJ2-3; clone size: -; V gene: TRBV9
CDR3 protein: CASSLNRGNEQFF; J gene: TRBJ2-1; clone size: -; V gene: TRBV7-2
CDR3 protein: CASRTGVRQPQHF; J gene: TRBJ1-5; clone size: -; V gene: TRBV6-5
CDR3 protein: CAIGGLAGGTSEQFF; J gene: TRBJ2-1; clone size: -; V gene: TRBV10-3
CDR3 protein: CAISLDRGLGETQYF; J gene: TRBJ2-5; clone size: -; V gene: TRBV10-3
CDR3 protein: CASSATDTQYF; J gene: TRBJ2-3; clone size: -; V gene: TRBV9
CDR3 protein: CASSLFGRASRETQYF; J gene: TRBJ2-5; clone size: once; V gene: TRBV5-6
CDR3 protein: CASSLGLAGMGEQFF; J gene: TRBJ2-1; clone size: once; V gene: TRBV5-4
CDR3 protein: CASSPSGVAGSNEQFF; J gene: TRBJ2-1; clone size: -; V gene: TRBV11-3
CDR3 protein: CASSPIGLARAQSKQFF; J gene: TRBJ2-1; clone size: few; V gene: TRBV7-2